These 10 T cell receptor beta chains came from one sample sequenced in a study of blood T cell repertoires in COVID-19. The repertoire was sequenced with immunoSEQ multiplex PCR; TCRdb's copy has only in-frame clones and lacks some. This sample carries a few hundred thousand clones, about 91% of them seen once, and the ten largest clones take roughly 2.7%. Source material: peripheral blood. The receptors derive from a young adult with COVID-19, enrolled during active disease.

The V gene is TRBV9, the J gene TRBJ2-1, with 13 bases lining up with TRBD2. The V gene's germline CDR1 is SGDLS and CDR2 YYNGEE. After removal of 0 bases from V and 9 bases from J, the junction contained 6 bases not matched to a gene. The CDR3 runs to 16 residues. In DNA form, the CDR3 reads TGTGCCAGCAGCGTAGCCGGGACTAGCGGGACGGGTGAGCAGTTCTTC. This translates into CASSVAGTSGTGEQFF.

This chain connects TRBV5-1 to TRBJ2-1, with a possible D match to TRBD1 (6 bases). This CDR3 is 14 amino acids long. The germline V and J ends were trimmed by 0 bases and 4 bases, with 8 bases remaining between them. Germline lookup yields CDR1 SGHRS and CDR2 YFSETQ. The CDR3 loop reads CASSLAGVYNEQFF. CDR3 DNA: TGCGCCAGCAGCTTGGCAGGGGTTTACAATGAGCAGTTCTTC.

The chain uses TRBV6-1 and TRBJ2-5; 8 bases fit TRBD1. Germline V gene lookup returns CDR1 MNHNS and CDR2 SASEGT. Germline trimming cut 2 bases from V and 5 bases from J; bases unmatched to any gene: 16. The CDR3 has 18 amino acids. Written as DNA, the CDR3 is TGTGCCAGCAGTGAAAAAAGGACAGGGTCTTTACGTTCCGAGACCCAGTACTTC. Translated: CASSEKRTGSLRSETQYF.

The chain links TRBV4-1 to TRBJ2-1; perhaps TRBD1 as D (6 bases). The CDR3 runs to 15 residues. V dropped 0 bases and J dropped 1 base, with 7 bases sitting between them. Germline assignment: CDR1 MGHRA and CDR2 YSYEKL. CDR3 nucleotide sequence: TGCGCCAGCAGCCAAGAGGGGGCGTCCTACAATGAGCAGTTCTTC. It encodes CASSQEGASYNEQFF.

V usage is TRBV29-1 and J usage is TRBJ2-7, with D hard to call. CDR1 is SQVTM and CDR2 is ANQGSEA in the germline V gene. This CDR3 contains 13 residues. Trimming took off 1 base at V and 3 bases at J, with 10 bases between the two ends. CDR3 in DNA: TGCAGCGTTGAAGCCCCGGGTGACTACGAGCAGTACTTC. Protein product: CSVEAPGDYEQYF.

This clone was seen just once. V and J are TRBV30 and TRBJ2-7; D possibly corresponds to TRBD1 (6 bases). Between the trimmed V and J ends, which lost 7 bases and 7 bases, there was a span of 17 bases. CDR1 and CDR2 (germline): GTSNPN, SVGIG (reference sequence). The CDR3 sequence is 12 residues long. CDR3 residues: CALQGPAREQYF. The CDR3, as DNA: TGTGCCTTACAGGGCCCCGCGAGGGAGCAGTACTTC.

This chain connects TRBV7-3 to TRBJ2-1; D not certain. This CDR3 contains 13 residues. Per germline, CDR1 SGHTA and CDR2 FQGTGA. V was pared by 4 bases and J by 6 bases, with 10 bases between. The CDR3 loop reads CASSSTPSNEQFF. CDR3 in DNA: TGTGCCAGCAGCTCCACACCCTCCAATGAGCAGTTCTTC.

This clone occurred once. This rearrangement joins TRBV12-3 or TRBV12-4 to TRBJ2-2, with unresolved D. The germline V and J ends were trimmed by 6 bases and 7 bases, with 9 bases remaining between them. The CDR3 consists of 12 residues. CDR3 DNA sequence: TGTGCCAGCAGCCTTGTCGTCGGGGAGCTGTTTTTT. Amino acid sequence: CASSLVVGELFF.

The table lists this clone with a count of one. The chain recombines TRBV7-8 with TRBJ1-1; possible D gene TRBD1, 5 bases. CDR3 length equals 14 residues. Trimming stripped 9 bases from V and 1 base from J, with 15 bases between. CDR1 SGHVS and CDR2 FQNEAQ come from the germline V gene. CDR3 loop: CASYTQGTNTEAFF. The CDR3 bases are TGTGCCAGTTATACGCAGGGTACGAACACTGAAGCTTTCTTT.

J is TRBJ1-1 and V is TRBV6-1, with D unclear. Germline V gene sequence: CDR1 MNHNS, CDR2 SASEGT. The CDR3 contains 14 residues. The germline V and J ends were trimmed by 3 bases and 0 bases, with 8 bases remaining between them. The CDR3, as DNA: TGTGCCAGCAGTGACCGGGATCTGAACACTGAAGCTTTCTTT. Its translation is CASSDRDLNTEAFF.